Below, one TCR beta chain is given with its context. These data belong to a study of blood T cell repertoires in COVID-19. J was trimmed by 2 bases and V by 1 base; bases with no gene match: 4. The CDR3 extends over 17 amino acids. The germline V gene has CDR1 MGHRA and CDR2 YSYEKL. Under the authors' procedure: The assay estimated nucleated cells by amplifying reference gene primers. Measured with immunoSEQ multiplex PCR; TCRdb has only the in-frame clones, and not every one. That table is the source of V, J and clone size, and D and trimming were worked out from the DNA. The sample carries about 60,000 clones, about 76% recorded once.

The sequenced sample was peripheral blood. The receptor was derived from a woman aged 80 or over with acute or convalescent COVID-19. The chain carries TRBV4-1 and TRBJ2-1, with 11 nucleotides matching TRBD2. This CDR3 reads CASSQAPTSGTYNEQFF. The CDR3 region has the DNA TGCGCCAGCAGCCAAGCCCCGACTAGCGGGACCTACAATGAGCAGTTCTTC.